Presented here are 2 T cell receptor beta chains from one specimen sequenced in a study of response to subunit inactivated influenza vaccine. TCRdb passed the RT-PCR reads through MiXCR, listing each CDR3 protein once. The sample consists of more than 450,000 distinct CDR3 sequences, about 11% of them appearing once. The same specimen was also included in a second study, on T cells expressing NK-cell markers. As that report states: Template switching by 5'RACE with UMIs generated the TCR beta cDNA.

The material was PBMCs from blood, obtained on the day of vaccination. Receptors were obtained from a man in his forties or fifties who received an inactivated influenza vaccine.

This clonotype was recorded many times. The V gene is TRBV7-2, the J gene TRBJ1-2; possibly TRBD1 for D (5 bases). The V and J ends lost 2 bases and 2 bases respectively, with 12 bases between them. This CDR3 is built from 15 residues. Germline V lookup: CDR1 SGHTA, CDR2 FQGNSA. This chain's CDR3 is CASSLSRGGNYGYTF. The CDR3 bases are TGTGCCAGCAGCTTAAGCCGGGGGGGAAACTATGGCTACACCTTC.

This chain joins TRBV29-1 and TRBJ1-1, with D unresolved. V shed 4 bases and J shed 0 bases, with 6 bases lying between them. The CDR3 spans 12 residues. CDR1 SQVTM and CDR2 ANQGSEA come from the germline V gene. The CDR3 reads CSVGHLNTEAFF. DNA for the CDR3: TGCAGCGTTGGACATTTGAACACTGAAGCTTTCTTT.